The clone carrying this T cell receptor beta chain was counted a few times. The data belong to a study of patients and donors after allogeneic stem cell transplantation. MiXCR was run by TCRdb on the RT-PCR reads, yielding one entry per CDR3 protein. The sample yields 150,000 to 250,000 distinct CDR3 sequences, roughly 40% seen once. Trimming cost V 4 bases and J 0 bases, with 12 bases left between them. The germline gives CDR1 DFQATT, CDR2 SNEGSKA (reference sequence). This CDR3 has 14 amino acids. V is TRBV20-1 and J is TRBJ1-1, with a tentative D call TRBD1 (5 bases). The origin of this receptor is a human donor who was either an allogeneic HSCT recipient or a stem cell or donor lymphocyte infusion donor (not recorded which). It is not recorded whose cells these are; they may come from a transplant donor. The sample comprised blood, either unsorted or a sorted T cell fraction (not recorded which). The CDR3 DNA reads TGCAGTGCTAACCGGGAGGGGATGAACACTGAAGCTTTCTTT. Protein: CSANREGMNTEAFF.